The 13 T cell receptor beta chains given below trace back to one sample, sequenced in a study of T cells in Graves' hyperthyroidism and ophthalmopathy. RNA transcripts were the template for amplifying TCR beta CDR3 regions. Carried out on the TCR CDR3, a first-round RT-PCR used the HTBI primer set. TCRdb reprocessed the multiplex PCR reads with MiXCR, giving one entry per CDR3 protein. Altogether roughly 400,000 distinct CDR3 sequences are present, around 15% being singletons, with the ten largest covering under 30%. Sequencing input: blood. These receptors were obtained from a man aged 50 to 60 with Graves' ophthalmopathy.

This clonotype was seen at least ten times. The chain carries TRBV11-1 and TRBJ2-1, with D maybe TRBD2 (5 bases). Trimming took 7 bases from V and 8 from J, leaving 21 bases between them. The CDR3 runs 15 residues. Per the germline V gene, CDR1 is SGHAT and CDR2 is FQDESV (reference sequence). Written as DNA, the CDR3 is TGTGCCAGCAACCCCAACCTTTACTCCGGGGATGAGCAGTTCTTC. This translates into CASNPNLYSGDEQFF.

This sequence joins TRBV2 and TRBJ1-2; D gene uncertain. Germline lookup yields CDR1 SNHLY and CDR2 FYNNEI. The CDR3 is 13 amino acids. Trimming cost V 3 bases and J 4 bases, with 9 bases left between them. The DNA for the CDR3 is TGTGCCAGCAGTGATCCGGATTTCTATGGCTACACCTTC. This gives the protein CASSDPDFYGYTF.

This chain uses TRBV7-9 with TRBJ2-2; D may be TRBD1 (6 bases). V lost 0 bases and J lost 5, with 10 bases in between. In germline, CDR1 is SEHNR, CDR2 FQNEAQ (reference sequence). This CDR3 comprises 15 residues. For the CDR3, the DNA is TGTGCCAGCAGCTTAGCGCTTGGGACAACCGGGGAGCTGTTTTTT. Residues: CASSLALGTTGELFF.

This clonotype was found many times. The chain recombines TRBV5-1 with TRBJ2-7; D possibly corresponds to TRBD2 (6 bases). Trimming stripped 0 bases from V and 0 bases from J, with 7 bases between. CDR3 length equals 14 residues. Germline-derived CDR1 and CDR2 are SGHRS and YFSETQ. The CDR3 loop is CASSLDGSSYEQYF. The CDR3, as DNA: TGCGCCAGCAGCTTGGACGGGAGCTCCTACGAGCAGTACTTC.

This clonotype has at least ten counts. This chain joins TRBV3-1 and TRBJ2-1; D perhaps matches TRBD2 (6 bases). The CDR3 consists of 16 residues. CDR1 is LGHDT and CDR2 is YNNKEL in the germline V gene (reference sequence). V gave up 4 bases and J gave up 3 bases, with 16 bases separating them. The CDR3 is CASSRRNGGHYNEQFF. CDR3 bases: TGTGCCAGCAGCCGTCGGAACGGAGGGCACTACAATGAGCAGTTCTTC.

The sample holds many counts of this clonotype. The chain uses TRBV3-1 and TRBJ2-1; 9 nucleotides match TRBD2. The CDR3 has 16 amino acids. Looked up from germline, CDR1 is LGHDT and CDR2 is YNNKEL (reference sequence). The V gene end was trimmed by 1 base and the J gene end by 4 bases; junction bases not matched to a gene: 5. The CDR3 reads CASSQVRLAAYNEQFF. In nucleotides, the CDR3 is TGTGCCAGCAGCCAAGTTAGACTAGCGGCTTACAATGAGCAGTTCTTC.

Many counts were recorded for this clonotype. The V gene is TRBV2, the J gene TRBJ2-3, with D perhaps assigned TRBD1 or TRBD2 (5 bases each). Trimming pared 10 bases from V and 6 bases from J, leaving 17 bases between. CDR1 and CDR2 (germline): SNHLY, FYNNEI. The CDR3 runs 13 residues. The CDR3 region has the DNA TGTGCCACCCCGGTCGAGGGGTTCGATACGCAGTATTTT. Amino acids: CATPVEGFDTQYF.

This clonotype was detected many times. J is TRBJ2-3 and V is TRBV4-1; D unresolved. The V gene's germline CDR1 is MGHRA and CDR2 YSYEKL. V was cut by 0 bases and J by 6 bases, with 10 bases left in between. The length of the CDR3 is 14 residues. CDR3 region: CASSQETPLDTQYF. CDR3 in DNA: TGCGCCAGCAGCCAAGAGACTCCGCTGGATACGCAGTATTTT.

This clonotype was observed at least ten times. The chain recombines TRBV18 with TRBJ1-2; D ambiguous. This CDR3 has 16 residues. V was pared by 3 bases and J by 7 bases, with 21 bases between. CDR1 KGHSH and CDR2 LQKENI come from the germline V gene. The DNA of the CDR3 is TGTGCCAGCTCACCGGACTATTCGGCGGGAGGTAGTGGCTACACCTTC. This sequence encodes CASSPDYSAGGSGYTF. Combining the CDR3 with reference TRBV18 and TRBJ1-2 gives the whole variable domain NAGVMQNPRHLVRRRGQEARLRCSPMKGHSHVYWYRQLPEEGLKFMVYLQKENIIDESGMPKERFSAEFPKEGPSILRIQQVVRGDSAAYFCASSPDYSAGGSGYTFGSGTRLTVV.

The table lists this clonotype with many counts. Possible read error: a much larger clone is one base away. CDR3: CASSLQGGSTEAFF. Written as DNA, the CDR3 is TGTGCCAGCAGTTTACAGGGGGGGAGCACTGAAGCTTTCTTT. This chain connects TRBV2 to TRBJ1-1, with TRBD1 matching 8 bases. After removal of 5 bases from V and 4 bases from J, the junction contained 6 bases not matched to a gene. This CDR3 is built from 14 residues. From germline, CDR1 is SNHLY and CDR2 FYNNEI. The full variable domain, with the rest looked up from reference TRBV2 and TRBJ1-1, is EPEVTQTPSHQVTQMGQEVILRCVPISNHLYFYWYRQILGQKVEFLVSFYNNEISEKSEIFDDQFSVERPDGSNFTLKIRSTKLEDSAMYFCASSLQGGSTEAFFGQGTRLTVV.

This clonotype was observed a few times. The gene calls are TRBV6-1 and TRBJ2-1, with TRBD2 matching 11 bases. CDR3 length equals 14 residues. J gave up 8 bases and V 5 bases, and 5 bases lay outside the gene matches. Germline values: CDR1 MNHNS, CDR2 SASEGT. DNA of the CDR3: TGTGCCAGCAGTAGTAGCGGGAGGGTGCATGAGCAGTTCTTC. Translated: CASSSSGRVHEQFF.

This clonotype was detected only a few times. The rearrangement uses TRBV6-1 and TRBJ2-5; perhaps TRBD1 as D (6 bases). This CDR3 is built from 13 residues. The V end lost 6 bases, the J end lost 4 bases, and 12 bases lay between the germline ends. CDR1 is MNHNS, CDR2 SASEGT, per germline. CDR3 DNA: TGTGCCAGCAGCTCAGGGGAAGGAGAGACCCAGTACTTC. It yields the protein CASSSGEGETQYF.

This clonotype was recorded at least ten times. The chain recombines TRBV3-1 with TRBJ2-3; D might be TRBD2 (6 bases). The CDR3 is made up of 15 amino acids. Germline CDR1 reads LGHDT; CDR2 reads YNNKEL (reference sequence). V lost 1 base and J lost 3, with 11 bases in between. The CDR3 loop reads CASSQGSGPTDTQYF. The CDR3 DNA reads TGTGCCAGCAGCCAAGGTAGCGGCCCAACAGATACGCAGTATTTT.